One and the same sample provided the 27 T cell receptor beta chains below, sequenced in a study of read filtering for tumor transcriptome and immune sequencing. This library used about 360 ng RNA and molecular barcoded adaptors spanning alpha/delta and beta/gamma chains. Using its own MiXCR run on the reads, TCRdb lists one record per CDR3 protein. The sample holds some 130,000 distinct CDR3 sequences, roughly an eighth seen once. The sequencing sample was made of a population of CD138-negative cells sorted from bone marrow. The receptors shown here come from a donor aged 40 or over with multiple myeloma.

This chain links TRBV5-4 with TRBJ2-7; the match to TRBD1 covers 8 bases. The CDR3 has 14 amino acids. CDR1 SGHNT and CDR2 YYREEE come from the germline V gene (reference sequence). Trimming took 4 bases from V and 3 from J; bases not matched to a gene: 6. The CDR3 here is CASSPGDRLYEQYF. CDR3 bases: TGTGCCAGCAGCCCGGGGGACAGGCTCTACGAGCAGTACTTC. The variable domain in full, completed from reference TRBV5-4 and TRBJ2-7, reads ETGVTQSPTHLIKTRGQQVTLRCSSQSGHNTVSWYQQALGQGPQFIFQYYREEENGRGNFPPRFSGLQFPNYSSELNVNALELDDSALYLCASSPGDRLYEQYFGPGTRLTVT.

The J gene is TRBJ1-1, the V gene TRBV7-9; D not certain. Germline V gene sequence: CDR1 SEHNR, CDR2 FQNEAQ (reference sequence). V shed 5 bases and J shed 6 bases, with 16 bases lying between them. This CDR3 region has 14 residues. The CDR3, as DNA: TGTGCCAGCAGCCCCGGGTACTCGTGCTCTGAAGCTTTCTTT. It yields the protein CASSPGYSCSEAFF.

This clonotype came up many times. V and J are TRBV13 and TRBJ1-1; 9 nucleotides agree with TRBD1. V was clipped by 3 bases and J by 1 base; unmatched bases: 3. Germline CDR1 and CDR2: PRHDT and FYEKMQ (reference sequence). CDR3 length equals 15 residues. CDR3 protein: CASSFYRGRNTEAFF. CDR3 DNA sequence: TGTGCCAGCAGCTTCTACAGGGGGCGGAACACTGAAGCTTTCTTT.

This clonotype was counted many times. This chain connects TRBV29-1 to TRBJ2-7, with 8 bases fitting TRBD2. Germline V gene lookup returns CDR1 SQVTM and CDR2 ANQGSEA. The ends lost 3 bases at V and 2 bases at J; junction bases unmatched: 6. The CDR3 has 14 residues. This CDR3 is CSVESSGETYEQYF. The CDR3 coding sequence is TGCAGCGTTGAGAGTAGCGGGGAAACCTACGAGCAGTACTTC.

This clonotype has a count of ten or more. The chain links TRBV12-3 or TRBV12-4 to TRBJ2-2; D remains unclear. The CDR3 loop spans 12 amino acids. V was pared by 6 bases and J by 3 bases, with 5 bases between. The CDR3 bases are TGTGCCAGCAGCCCTTACACCGGGGAGCTGTTTTTT. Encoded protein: CASSPYTGELFF.

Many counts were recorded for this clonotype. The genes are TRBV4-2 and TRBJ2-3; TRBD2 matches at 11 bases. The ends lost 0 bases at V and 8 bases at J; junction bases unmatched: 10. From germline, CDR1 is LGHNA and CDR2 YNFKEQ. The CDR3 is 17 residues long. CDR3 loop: CASSQEGQTSGRSTQYF. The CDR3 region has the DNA TGTGCCAGCAGCCAAGAAGGACAAACTAGCGGGAGAAGTACGCAGTATTTT.

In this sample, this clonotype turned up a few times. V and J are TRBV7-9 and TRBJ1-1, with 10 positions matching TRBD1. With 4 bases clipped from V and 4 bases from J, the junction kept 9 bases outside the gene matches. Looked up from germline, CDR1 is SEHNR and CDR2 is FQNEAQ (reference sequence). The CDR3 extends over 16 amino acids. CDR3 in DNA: TGTGCCAGCAGCTCCGGGACAGGGGCTGTCGGCACTGAAGCTTTCTTT. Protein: CASSSGTGAVGTEAFF.

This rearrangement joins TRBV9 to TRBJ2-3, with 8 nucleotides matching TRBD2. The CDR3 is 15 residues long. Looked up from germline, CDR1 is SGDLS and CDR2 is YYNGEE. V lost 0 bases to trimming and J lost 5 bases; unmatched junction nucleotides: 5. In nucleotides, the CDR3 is TGTGCCAGCAGCGTAGCCGGGAGGGGGAAAGATACGCAGTATTTT. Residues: CASSVAGRGKDTQYF.

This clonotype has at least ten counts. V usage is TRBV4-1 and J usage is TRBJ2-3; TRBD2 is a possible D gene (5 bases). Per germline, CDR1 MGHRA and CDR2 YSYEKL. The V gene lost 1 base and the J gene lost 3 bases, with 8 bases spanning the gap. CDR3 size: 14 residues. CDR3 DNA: TGCGCCAGCAGCCAAGTCGGGGTTACAGATACGCAGTATTTT. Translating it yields CASSQVGVTDTQYF.

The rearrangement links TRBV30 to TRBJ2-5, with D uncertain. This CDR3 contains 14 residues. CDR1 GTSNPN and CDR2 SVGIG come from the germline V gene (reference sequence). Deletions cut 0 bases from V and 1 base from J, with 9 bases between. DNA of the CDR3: TGTGCCTGGAGTGTAGGCAGTCTCCAAGAGACCCAGTACTTC. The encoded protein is CAWSVGSLQETQYF.

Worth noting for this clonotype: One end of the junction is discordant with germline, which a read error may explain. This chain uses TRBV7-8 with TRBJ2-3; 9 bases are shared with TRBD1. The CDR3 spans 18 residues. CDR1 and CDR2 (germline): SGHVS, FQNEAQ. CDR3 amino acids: CAGSLEYPGQGSTDTQYF. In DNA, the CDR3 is TGTGCCGGCAGTTTGGAGTACCCGGGACAGGGAAGCACAGATACGCAGTATTTT.

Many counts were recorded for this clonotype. The CDR3 spells CAIRPGLLNYGYTF. The CDR3 DNA sequence: TGTGCCATCAGGCCGGGACTTCTGAACTATGGCTACACCTTC. V gene TRBV10-3 combines with J gene TRBJ1-2; D is possibly TRBD1 (5 bases). Trimming took 6 bases from V and 2 from J, leaving 13 bases between them. The CDR3 loop spans 14 amino acids. Germline V gene sequence: CDR1 ENHRY, CDR2 SYGVKD.

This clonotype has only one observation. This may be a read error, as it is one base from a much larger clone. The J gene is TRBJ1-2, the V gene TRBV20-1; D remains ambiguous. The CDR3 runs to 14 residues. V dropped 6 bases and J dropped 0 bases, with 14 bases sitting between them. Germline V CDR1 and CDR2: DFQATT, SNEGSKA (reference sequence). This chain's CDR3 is CSAPIEITNYGYTF. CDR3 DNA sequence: TGCAGTGCCCCGATAGAGATAACTAACTATGGCTACACCTTC.

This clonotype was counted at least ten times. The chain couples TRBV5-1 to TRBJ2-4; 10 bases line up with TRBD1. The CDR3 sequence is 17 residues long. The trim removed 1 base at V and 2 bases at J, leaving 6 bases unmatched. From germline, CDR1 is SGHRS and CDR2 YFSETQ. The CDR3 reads CASSLRGDRGTKNIQYF. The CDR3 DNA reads TGCGCCAGCAGCTTGAGAGGGGACAGGGGTACCAAAAACATTCAGTACTTC. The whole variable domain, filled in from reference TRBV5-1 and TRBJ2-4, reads KAGVTQTPRYLIKTRGQQVTLSCSPISGHRSVSWYQQTPGQGLQFLFEYFSETQRNKGNFPGRFSGRQFSNSRSEMNVSTLELGDSALYLCASSLRGDRGTKNIQYFGAGTRLSVL.

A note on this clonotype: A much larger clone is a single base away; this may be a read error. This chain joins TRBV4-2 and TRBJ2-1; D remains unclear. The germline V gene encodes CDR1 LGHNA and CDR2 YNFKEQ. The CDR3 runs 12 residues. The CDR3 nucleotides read TGTGCCGGCAGCCAAGAACCTCTCCGGCAGTTCTTC. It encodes CAGSQEPLRQFF.

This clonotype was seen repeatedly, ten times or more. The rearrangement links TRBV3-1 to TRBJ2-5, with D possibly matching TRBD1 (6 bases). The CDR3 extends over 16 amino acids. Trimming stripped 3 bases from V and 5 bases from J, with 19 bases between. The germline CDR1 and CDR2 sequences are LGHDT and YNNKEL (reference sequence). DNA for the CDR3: TGTGCCAGCAGCCATAAGAACAGGGTTTTCCGTGAGACCCAGTACTTC. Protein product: CASSHKNRVFRETQYF.

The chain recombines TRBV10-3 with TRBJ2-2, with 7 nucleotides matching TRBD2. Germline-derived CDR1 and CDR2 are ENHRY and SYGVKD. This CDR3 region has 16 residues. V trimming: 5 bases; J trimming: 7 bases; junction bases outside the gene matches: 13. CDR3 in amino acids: CAISRGTSEVGGELFF. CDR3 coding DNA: TGTGCCATCAGTAGAGGTACTAGCGAGGTTGGCGGGGAGCTGTTTTTT.

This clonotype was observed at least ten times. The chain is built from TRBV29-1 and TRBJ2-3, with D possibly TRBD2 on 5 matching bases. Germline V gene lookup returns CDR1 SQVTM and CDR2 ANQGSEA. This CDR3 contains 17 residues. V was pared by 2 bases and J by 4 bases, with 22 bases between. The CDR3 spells CSVEPSLGGSLADTQYF. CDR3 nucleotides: TGCAGCGTTGAACCAAGTCTAGGAGGCTCCCTGGCAGATACGCAGTATTTT.

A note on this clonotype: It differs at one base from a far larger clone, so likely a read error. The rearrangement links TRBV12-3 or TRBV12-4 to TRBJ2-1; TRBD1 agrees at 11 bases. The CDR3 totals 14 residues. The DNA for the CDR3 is TGTGCCGGCAGAACCGGGACAGGGGGCAATGAGCAGTTCTTC. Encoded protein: CAGRTGTGGNEQFF.

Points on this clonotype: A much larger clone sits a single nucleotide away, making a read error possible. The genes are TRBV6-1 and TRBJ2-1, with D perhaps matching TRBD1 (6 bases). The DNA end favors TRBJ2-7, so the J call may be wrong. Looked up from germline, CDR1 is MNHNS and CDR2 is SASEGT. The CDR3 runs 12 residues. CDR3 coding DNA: TGTGCCAGCAAACAGGGATCCAATGAGCAGTACTTC. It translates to CASKQGSNEQYF.

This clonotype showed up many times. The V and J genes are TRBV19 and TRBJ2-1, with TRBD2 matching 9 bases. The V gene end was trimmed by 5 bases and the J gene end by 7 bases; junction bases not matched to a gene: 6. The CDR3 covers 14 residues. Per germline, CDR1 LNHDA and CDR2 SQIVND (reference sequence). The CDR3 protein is CASSPGLAINEQFF. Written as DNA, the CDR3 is TGTGCCAGTAGTCCCGGACTAGCGATAAATGAGCAGTTCTTC.

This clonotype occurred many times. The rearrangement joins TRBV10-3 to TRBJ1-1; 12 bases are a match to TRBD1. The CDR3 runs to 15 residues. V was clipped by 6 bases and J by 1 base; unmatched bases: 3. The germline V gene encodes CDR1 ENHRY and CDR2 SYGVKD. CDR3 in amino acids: CAIRGQGASNTEAFF. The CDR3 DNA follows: TGTGCCATCAGGGGACAGGGGGCATCGAACACTGAAGCTTTCTTT.

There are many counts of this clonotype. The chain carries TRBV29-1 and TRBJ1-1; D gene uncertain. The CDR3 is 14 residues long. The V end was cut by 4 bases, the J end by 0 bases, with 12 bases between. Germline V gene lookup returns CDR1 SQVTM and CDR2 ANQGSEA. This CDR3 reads CSVVKDLLNTEAFF. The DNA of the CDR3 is TGCAGCGTTGTCAAGGATCTATTGAACACTGAAGCTTTCTTT. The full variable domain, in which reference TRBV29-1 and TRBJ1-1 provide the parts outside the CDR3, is SAVISQKPSRDICQRGTSLTIQCQVDSQVTMMFWYRQQPGQSLTLIATANQGSEATYESGFVIDKFPISRPNLTFSTLTVSNMSPEDSSIYLCSVVKDLLNTEAFFGQGTRLTVV.

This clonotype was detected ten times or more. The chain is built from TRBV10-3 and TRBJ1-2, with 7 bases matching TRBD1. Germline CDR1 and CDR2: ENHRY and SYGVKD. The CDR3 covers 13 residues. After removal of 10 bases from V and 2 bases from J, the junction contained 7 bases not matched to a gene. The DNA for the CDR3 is TGTGCCAGCGAAAGGGGGCAGAACTATGGCTACACCTTC. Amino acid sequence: CASERGQNYGYTF.

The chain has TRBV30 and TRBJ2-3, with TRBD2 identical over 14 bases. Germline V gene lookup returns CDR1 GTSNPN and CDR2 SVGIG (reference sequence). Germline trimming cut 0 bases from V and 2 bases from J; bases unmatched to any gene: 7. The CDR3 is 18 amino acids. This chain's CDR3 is CAWSVTPGLAGATDTQYF. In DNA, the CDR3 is TGTGCCTGGAGTGTTACCCCGGGACTAGCGGGGGCCACAGATACGCAGTATTTT.

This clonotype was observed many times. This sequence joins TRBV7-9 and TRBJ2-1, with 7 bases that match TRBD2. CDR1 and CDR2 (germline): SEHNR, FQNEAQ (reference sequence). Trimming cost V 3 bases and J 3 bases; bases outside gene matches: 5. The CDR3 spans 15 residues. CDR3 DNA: TGTGCCAGCAGCTTTCGAGCGGGGAACTACAATGAGCAGTTCTTC. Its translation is CASSFRAGNYNEQFF.

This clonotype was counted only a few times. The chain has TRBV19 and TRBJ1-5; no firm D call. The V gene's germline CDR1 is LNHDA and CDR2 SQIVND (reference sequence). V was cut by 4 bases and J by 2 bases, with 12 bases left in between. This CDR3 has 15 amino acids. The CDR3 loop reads CASSKSRVGNQPQHF. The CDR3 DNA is TGTGCCAGTAGTAAATCGCGGGTAGGCAATCAGCCCCAGCATTTT.